These 21 T cell receptor beta chains originate from one sample sequenced in a study of cytomegalovirus exposure and HLA in healthy donors. The PCR made use of 60 Vbeta and 13 Jbeta primers. The protocol was immunoSEQ multiplex PCR, while the TCRdb copy is restricted to in-frame clones and leaves out a portion. Of about 130,000 clones in the sample, about 72% were seen once. Sequenced: PBMCs. These receptors were taken from a female donor in good health and CMV-seronegative.

The CDR3 spells CAWSVRGQGNQPQHF. The CDR3 coding sequence is TGTGCCTGGAGTGTGCGGGGGCAAGGCAATCAGCCCCAGCATTTT. This sequence joins TRBV30 and TRBJ1-5; TRBD1 is a possible D gene (6 bases). V was shortened by 0 bases and J by 2 bases, with 11 bases between the two germline ends. The CDR3 spans 15 residues. The germline V gene has CDR1 GTSNPN and CDR2 SVGIG (reference sequence).

The chain has TRBV6-5 and TRBJ1-1; TRBD1 matches at 8 bases. V was clipped by 3 bases and J by 4 bases; unmatched bases: 7. The CDR3 is made up of 15 amino acids. From germline, CDR1 is MNHEY and CDR2 SVGAGI. CDR3: CASSYQGQASTEAFF. In DNA, the CDR3 is TGTGCCAGCAGTTATCAGGGACAGGCAAGCACTGAAGCTTTCTTT.

The rearrangement links TRBV19 to TRBJ2-3; TRBD2 aligns across 9 bases. Per the germline V gene, CDR1 is LNHDA and CDR2 is SQIVND (reference sequence). This CDR3 is built from 16 residues. The trim removed 7 bases at V and 1 base at J, leaving 9 bases unmatched. This chain's CDR3 is CASTAIAGVGTDTQYF. The CDR3 nucleotides are TGTGCCAGTACCGCCATAGCGGGAGTGGGCACAGATACGCAGTATTTT.

The chain is built from TRBV11-2 and TRBJ2-7, with 8 bases that match TRBD1. Germline values: CDR1 SGHAT, CDR2 FQNNGV. Unmatched junction bases numbered 4, after V lost 8 bases and J lost 4 bases. The CDR3 totals 12 residues. This chain's CDR3 is CASLRQGYEQYF. The DNA for the CDR3 is TGTGCCAGCTTAAGACAGGGGTACGAGCAGTACTTC.

The chain uses TRBV6-1 and TRBJ2-5; no clear D gene. V dropped 2 bases and J dropped 11 bases, with 24 bases sitting between them. The CDR3 runs 16 residues. The germline V gene has CDR1 MNHNS and CDR2 SASEGT. The CDR3 region has the DNA TGTGCCAGCAGTGAAATTGGCGGTGACCCTTCTAAGGCGCAGTACTTC. Amino acids: CASSEIGGDPSKAQYF.

The DNA for the CDR3 is TGTGCCACGGACAGGGGAGATGCAAACGCTGAAGCTTTCTTT. This translates into CATDRGDANAEAFF. This chain links TRBV10-3 with TRBJ1-1, with 9 bases fitting TRBD1. In germline, CDR1 is ENHRY, CDR2 SYGVKD. Trimming cost V 10 bases and J 6 bases; bases outside gene matches: 12. The CDR3 extends over 14 amino acids.

The rearrangement uses TRBV10-3 and TRBJ1-1; the match to TRBD1 covers 8 bases. With 2 bases clipped from V and 7 bases from J, the junction kept 3 bases outside the gene matches. The CDR3 has 13 residues. Germline assignment: CDR1 ENHRY and CDR2 SYGVKD. The CDR3 coding sequence is TGTGCCATCAGTGAGCAGGGGGCCGGTGAAGCTTTCTTT. As protein: CAISEQGAGEAFF.

This sequence joins TRBV7-8 and TRBJ2-7; 9 positions agree with TRBD1. CDR3 size: 13 residues. V lost 5 bases and J lost 13; bases outside the gene matches: 12. CDR1 and CDR2 from the germline V gene are SGHVS and FQNEAQ. The CDR3 sequence: CASSRDRERRVYF. For the CDR3, the DNA is TGTGCCAGCAGCCGGGACAGGGAACGGAGGGTTTACTTC.

This chain uses TRBV5-4 with TRBJ2-3; perhaps TRBD2 as D (6 bases). V was clipped by 7 bases and J by 3 bases, with 24 bases between them. Germline CDR1 is SGHNT and CDR2 is YYREEE (reference sequence). CDR3 length: 17 residues. The CDR3: CASGGVGGGDGTDTQYF. DNA of the CDR3: TGTGCCAGCGGTGGAGTCGGGGGTGGGGATGGGACAGATACGCAGTATTTT.

The V call is TRBV18, the J call TRBJ2-1; D might be TRBD1 (5 bases). The ends were cut back, 1 base at V and 9 bases at J, with 19 bases in the middle. Germline CDR1 is KGHSH and CDR2 is LQKENI. The CDR3 is made up of 16 amino acids. The DNA of the CDR3 is TGTGCCAGCTCACCACTGTCGCCAGTTAACCAGGGTGAGCAGTTCTTC. It translates to CASSPLSPVNQGEQFF.

The chain employs TRBV19 and TRBJ2-5, with 9 positions matching TRBD2. The DNA end favors TRBJ2-7, so the J call may be wrong. The germline V gene has CDR1 LNHDA and CDR2 SQIVND (reference sequence). The CDR3 totals 16 residues. CDR3 nucleotide sequence: TGTGCCAGTAGTTCCCTCTCAGCGGGAGGCACCTACGAGCAGTACTTC. Translation gives CASSSLSAGGTYEQYF.

The rearrangement uses TRBV4-1 and TRBJ1-1; 7 bases match TRBD1. The CDR3 contains 15 residues. Germline lookup yields CDR1 MGHRA and CDR2 YSYEKL. V lost 1 base to trimming and J lost 3 bases; unmatched junction nucleotides: 5. The CDR3 loop is CASSQGRQGDTEAFF. The CDR3 DNA reads TGCGCCAGCAGCCAAGGCCGACAGGGCGACACTGAAGCTTTCTTT.

The CDR3 is CASSQIGGYEQYF. The CDR3 bases are TGTGCCAGCAGCCAAATTGGGGGGTACGAGCAGTACTTC. The chain combines TRBV4-2 with TRBJ2-7; D is perhaps TRBD2 (6 bases). V was cut by 2 bases and J by 4 bases, with 9 bases left in between. Germline-derived CDR1 and CDR2 are LGHNA and YNFKEQ. This CDR3 contains 13 residues.

V and J are TRBV28 and TRBJ1-1; D not certain. The CDR3 consists of 12 residues. Germline V gene data show CDR1 as MDHEN and CDR2 as SYDVKM. V was clipped by 5 bases and J by 5 bases, with 9 bases between them. The chain's CDR3 is CASSHRWTEAFF. Here the CDR3 DNA reads TGTGCCAGCAGTCATAGATGGACTGAAGCTTTCTTT.

The chain employs TRBV28 and TRBJ1-2; 7 positions agree with TRBD1. This CDR3 comprises 15 residues. Germline trimming cut 3 bases from V and 4 bases from J; bases unmatched to any gene: 8. Germline values: CDR1 MDHEN, CDR2 SYDVKM. For the CDR3, the DNA is TGTGCCAGCAGTTTCTCCGTTTCAGGGGGCTATGGCTACACCTTC. The encoded protein is CASSFSVSGGYGYTF.

The V call is TRBV28, the J call TRBJ1-2, with TRBD1 matching 9 bases. The germline gives CDR1 MDHEN, CDR2 SYDVKM. J was trimmed by 4 bases and V by 4 bases; bases with no gene match: 7. CDR3 length: 15 residues. The CDR3 sequence: CASSSGQGLFYGYTF. The CDR3, as DNA: TGTGCCAGCAGTTCCGGACAGGGGCTATTCTATGGCTACACCTTC.

V is TRBV7-2 and J is TRBJ2-3; a weak D match, TRBD2 (5 bases). The CDR3 totals 14 residues. Trimming removed 4 bases at V and 4 bases at J, with 12 bases between. The germline gives CDR1 SGHTA, CDR2 FQGNSA. The CDR3, as DNA: TGTGCCAGCAGCTCCCCTACTAGGCCAGATACGCAGTATTTT. Translated: CASSSPTRPDTQYF.

The chain is built from TRBV27 and TRBJ2-7; D remains unclear. This CDR3 has 13 residues. The germline gives CDR1 MNHEY, CDR2 SMNVEV (reference sequence). Trimming removed 3 bases from V and 2 bases from J, with 8 bases in between. CDR3 residues: CASSLGRTYEQYF. In DNA, the CDR3 is TGTGCCAGCAGTTTGGGCAGGACCTACGAGCAGTACTTC.

The chain combines TRBV5-1 with TRBJ2-3; D gene uncertain. The CDR3 length is 16 residues. Germline values: CDR1 SGHRS, CDR2 YFSETQ. Trimming cost V 4 bases and J 3 bases, with 18 bases left between them. The CDR3 DNA sequence: TGCGCCAGCAGCACCGCTGTGGCCCCCGCAACAGATACGCAGTATTTT. It is translated as CASSTAVAPATDTQYF.

The V and J genes are TRBV6-5 and TRBJ2-7; D ambiguous. CDR3 length: 11 amino acids. Germline V gene data show CDR1 as MNHEY and CDR2 as SVGAGI. The V gene lost 6 bases and the J gene lost 6 bases, with 9 bases spanning the gap. The CDR3 bases are TGTGCCAGCAGCGACCGAGGCGAGCAGTACTTC. It yields the protein CASSDRGEQYF.

This rearrangement joins TRBV27 to TRBJ2-1; TRBD2 might be the D (5 bases). The CDR3 runs to 13 residues. Trimming left V 5 bases short and J 8 bases short, with 13 bases between. Germline CDR1 is MNHEY and CDR2 is SMNVEV (reference sequence). CDR3: CASSPDERDEQFF. The CDR3 DNA sequence: TGTGCCAGCAGTCCTGACGAGAGGGATGAGCAGTTCTTC.